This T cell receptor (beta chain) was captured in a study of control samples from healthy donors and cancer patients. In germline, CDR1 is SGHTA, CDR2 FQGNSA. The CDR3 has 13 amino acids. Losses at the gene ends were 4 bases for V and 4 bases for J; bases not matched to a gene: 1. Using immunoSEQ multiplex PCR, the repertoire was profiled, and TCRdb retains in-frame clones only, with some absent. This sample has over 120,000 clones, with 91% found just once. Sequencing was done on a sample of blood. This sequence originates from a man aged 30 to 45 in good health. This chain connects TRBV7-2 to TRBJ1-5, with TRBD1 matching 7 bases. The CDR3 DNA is TGTGCCAGCAGCTCACAGGGGAATCAGCCCCAGCATTTT. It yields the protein CASSSQGNQPQHF.